This TCR beta chain was identified during a study of T cell changes during pregnancy in multiple sclerosis. The ends were cut back, 4 bases at V and 10 bases at J, with 13 bases in the middle. Germline lookup yields CDR1 MNHEY and CDR2 SMNVEV (reference sequence). The CDR3 has 13 residues. Method: immunoSEQ multiplex PCR; TCRdb's copy keeps in-frame clones and lacks some. The sample shows tens of thousands of clones, roughly 93% of them seen only once. The source is a female donor with multiple sclerosis, enrolled in a pregnancy study. This material consisted of CD8+ T cells from peripheral blood mononuclear cells, taken in the second trimester of pregnancy. This chain connects TRBV27 to TRBJ2-2; D uncertain. The CDR3 nucleotides read TGTGCCAGCAGTTCCTTCTCGTCGGTGGAGCTGTTTTTT. Protein sequence: CASSSFSSVELFF.